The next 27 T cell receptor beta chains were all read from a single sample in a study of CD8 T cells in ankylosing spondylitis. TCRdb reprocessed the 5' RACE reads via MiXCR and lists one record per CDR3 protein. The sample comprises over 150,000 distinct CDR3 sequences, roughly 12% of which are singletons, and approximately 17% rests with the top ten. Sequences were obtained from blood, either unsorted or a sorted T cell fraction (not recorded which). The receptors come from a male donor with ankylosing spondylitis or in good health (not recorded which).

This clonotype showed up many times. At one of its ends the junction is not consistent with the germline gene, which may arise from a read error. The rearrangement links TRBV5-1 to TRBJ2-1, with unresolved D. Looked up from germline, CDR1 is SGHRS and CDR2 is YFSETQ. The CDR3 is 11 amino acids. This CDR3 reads CASSLANEQFF. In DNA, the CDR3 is TGTGCCAGCAGCTTAGCAAATGAGCAGTTCTTC.

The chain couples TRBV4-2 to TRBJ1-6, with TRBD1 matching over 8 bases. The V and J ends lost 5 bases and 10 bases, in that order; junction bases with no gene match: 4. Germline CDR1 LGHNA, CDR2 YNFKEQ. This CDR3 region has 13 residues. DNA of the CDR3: TGTGCCAGCAGCGAGACAGGGGTATCACCCCTCCACTTT. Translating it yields CASSETGVSPLHF.

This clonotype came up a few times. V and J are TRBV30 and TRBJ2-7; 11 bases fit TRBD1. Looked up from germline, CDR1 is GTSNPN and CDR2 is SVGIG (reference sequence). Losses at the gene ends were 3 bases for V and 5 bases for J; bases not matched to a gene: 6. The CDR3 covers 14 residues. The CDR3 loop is CAWSPGTGGNEQYF. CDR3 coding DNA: TGTGCCTGGAGCCCCGGGACAGGGGGTAACGAGCAGTACTTC.

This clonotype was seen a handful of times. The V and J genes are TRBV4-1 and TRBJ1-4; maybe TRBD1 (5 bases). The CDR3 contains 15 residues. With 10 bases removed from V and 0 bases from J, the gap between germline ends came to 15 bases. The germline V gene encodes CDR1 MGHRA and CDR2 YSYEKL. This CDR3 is CAIKGAASTNEKLFF. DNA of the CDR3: TGCGCCATAAAAGGGGCGGCTTCAACTAATGAAAAACTGTTTTTT.

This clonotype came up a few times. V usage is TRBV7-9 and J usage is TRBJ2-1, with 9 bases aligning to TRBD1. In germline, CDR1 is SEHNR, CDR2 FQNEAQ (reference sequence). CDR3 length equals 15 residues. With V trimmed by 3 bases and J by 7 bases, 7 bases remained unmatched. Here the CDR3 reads CASSLGQGRRNEQFF. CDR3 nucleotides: TGTGCCAGCAGCTTGGGACAGGGTAGGCGGAATGAGCAGTTCTTC.

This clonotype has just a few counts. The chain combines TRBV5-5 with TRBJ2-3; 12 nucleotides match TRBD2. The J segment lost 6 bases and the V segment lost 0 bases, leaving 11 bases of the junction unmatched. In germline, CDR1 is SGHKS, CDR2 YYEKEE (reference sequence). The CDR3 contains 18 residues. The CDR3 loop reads CASSLEWSSGGAADTQYF. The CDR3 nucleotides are TGTGCCAGCAGCTTGGAGTGGTCTAGCGGGGGGGCCGCGGATACGCAGTATTTT.

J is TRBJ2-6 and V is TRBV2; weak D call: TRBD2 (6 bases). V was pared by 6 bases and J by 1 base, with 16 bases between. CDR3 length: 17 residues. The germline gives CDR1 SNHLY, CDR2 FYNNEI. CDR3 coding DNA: TGTGCCAGCAGACCGAATATGGGGGGATCTGGGGCCAACGTCCTGACTTTC. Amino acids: CASRPNMGGSGANVLTF.

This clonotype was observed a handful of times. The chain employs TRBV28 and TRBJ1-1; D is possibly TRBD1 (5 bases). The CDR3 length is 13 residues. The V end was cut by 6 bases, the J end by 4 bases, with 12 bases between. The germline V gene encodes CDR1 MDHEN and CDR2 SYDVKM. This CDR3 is CASRYQGGTEAFF. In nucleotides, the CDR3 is TGTGCCAGCAGGTATCAGGGAGGCACTGAAGCTTTCTTT.

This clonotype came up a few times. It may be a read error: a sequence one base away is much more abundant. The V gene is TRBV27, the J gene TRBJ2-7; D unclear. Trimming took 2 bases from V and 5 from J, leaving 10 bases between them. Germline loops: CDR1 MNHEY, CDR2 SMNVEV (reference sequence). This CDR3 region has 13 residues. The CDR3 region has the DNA TGTGCCAGCAGTTTAGGGCAGTTCAACGAGCAGTACTTC. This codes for CASSLGQFNEQYF.

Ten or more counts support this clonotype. CDR3 loop: CASSLDAGGELFF. DNA of the CDR3: TGTGCCAGCAGCTTAGATGCGGGAGGGGAGCTGTTTTTT. V and J are TRBV11-2 and TRBJ2-2; possible D gene TRBD2, 6 bases. This CDR3 has 13 amino acids. The germline gives CDR1 SGHAT, CDR2 FQNNGV. Trimming removed 0 bases from V and 8 bases from J, with 7 bases in between.

The CDR3 DNA reads as TGTGCCAGCAGTGGTCCGGGACTAGCGGGCTACGAGCAGTACTTC. Amino acids: CASSGPGLAGYEQYF. The V call is TRBV6-1, the J call TRBJ2-7, with 12 bases aligning to TRBD2. J gave up 3 bases and V 4 bases, and 4 bases lay outside the gene matches. The CDR3 has 15 residues. The germline V gene has CDR1 MNHNS and CDR2 SASEGT.

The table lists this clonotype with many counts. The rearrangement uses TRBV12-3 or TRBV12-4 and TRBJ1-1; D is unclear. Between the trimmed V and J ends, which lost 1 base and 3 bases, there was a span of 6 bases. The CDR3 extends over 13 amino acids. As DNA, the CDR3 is TGTGCCAGCAGTTTAGGGCGACACACTGAAGCTTTCTTT. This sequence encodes CASSLGRHTEAFF.

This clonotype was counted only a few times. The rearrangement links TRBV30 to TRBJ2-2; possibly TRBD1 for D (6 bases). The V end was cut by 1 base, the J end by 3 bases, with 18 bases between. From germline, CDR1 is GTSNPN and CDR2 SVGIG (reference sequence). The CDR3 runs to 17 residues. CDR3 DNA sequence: TGTGCCTGGAGTGGGGACATGGGGGCGACGGACACCGGGGAGCTGTTTTTT. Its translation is CAWSGDMGATDTGELFF.

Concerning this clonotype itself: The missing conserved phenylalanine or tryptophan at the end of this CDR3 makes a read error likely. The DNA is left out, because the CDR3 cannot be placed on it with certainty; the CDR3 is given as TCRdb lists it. CDR3 amino acids: CASSTGSRRMTS. The V gene is TRBV10-3, the J gene TRBJ2-3; the table's D call of TRBD2 was not tested on the DNA. The CDR3 adds up to 12 amino acids, both ends counted. The germline gives CDR1 ENHRY, CDR2 SYGVKD.

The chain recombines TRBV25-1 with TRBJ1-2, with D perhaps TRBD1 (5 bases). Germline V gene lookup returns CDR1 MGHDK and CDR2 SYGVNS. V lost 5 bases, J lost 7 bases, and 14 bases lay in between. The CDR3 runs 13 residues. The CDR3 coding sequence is TGTGCCAGCAGTAGGGGTCCTTCGTTTGGCTACACCTTC. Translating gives CASSRGPSFGYTF.

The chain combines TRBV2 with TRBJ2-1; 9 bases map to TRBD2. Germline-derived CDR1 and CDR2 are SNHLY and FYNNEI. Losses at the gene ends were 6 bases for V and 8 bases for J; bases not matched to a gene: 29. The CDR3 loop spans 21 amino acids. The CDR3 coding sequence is TGTGCCAGCAGGCATAGTGTAGATCCCCTCCAGACTAGCGGCCCCTCGTATGAGCAGTTCTTC. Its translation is CASRHSVDPLQTSGPSYEQFF.

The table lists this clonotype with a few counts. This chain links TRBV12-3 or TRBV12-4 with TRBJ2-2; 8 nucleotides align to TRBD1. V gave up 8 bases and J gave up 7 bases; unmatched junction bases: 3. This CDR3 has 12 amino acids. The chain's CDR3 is CASQGAGGELFF. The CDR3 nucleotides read TGTGCCAGCCAGGGGGCTGGCGGGGAGCTGTTTTTT.

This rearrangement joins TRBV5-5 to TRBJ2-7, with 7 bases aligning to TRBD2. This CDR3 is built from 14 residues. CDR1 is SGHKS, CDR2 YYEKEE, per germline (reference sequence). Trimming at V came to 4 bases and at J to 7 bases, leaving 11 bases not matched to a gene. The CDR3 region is CASSGREALWEQYF. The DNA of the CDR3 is TGTGCCAGCAGCGGGAGGGAGGCCCTGTGGGAGCAGTACTTC.

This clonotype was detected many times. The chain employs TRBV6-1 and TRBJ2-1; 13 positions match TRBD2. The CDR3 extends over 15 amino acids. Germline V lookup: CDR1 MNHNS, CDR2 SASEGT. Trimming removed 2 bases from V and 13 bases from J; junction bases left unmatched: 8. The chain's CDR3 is CASSEKTSGGAKQFF. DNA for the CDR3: TGTGCCAGCAGTGAAAAAACTAGCGGGGGGGCGAAACAGTTCTTC.

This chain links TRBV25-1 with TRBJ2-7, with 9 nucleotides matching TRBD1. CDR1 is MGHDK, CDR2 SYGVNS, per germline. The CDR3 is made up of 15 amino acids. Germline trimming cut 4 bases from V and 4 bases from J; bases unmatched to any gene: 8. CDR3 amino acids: CASSGAGQGGYEQYF. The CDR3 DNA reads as TGTGCCAGCAGTGGGGCGGGACAGGGAGGGTACGAGCAGTACTTC.

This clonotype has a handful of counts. The CDR3 reads CSAGRGYGYTF. In nucleotides, the CDR3 is TGCAGTGCGGGACGTGGCTATGGCTACACCTTC. V usage is TRBV29-1 and J usage is TRBJ1-2; D is perhaps TRBD1 (5 bases). Germline-derived CDR1 and CDR2 are SQVTM and ANQGSEA. This CDR3 has 11 amino acids.

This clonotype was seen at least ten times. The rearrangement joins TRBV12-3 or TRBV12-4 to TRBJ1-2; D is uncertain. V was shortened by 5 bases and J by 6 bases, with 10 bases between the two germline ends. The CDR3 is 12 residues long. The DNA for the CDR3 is TGTGCCAGCAGTCCGGATGGAGATGGCTACACCTTC. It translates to CASSPDGDGYTF.

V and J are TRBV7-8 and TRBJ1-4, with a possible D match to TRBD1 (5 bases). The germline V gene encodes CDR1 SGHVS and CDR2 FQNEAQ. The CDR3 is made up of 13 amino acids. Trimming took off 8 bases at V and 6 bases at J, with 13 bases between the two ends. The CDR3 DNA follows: TGTGCCAGCGGGACCAGGTCGGATGAAAAACTGTTTTTT. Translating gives CASGTRSDEKLFF.

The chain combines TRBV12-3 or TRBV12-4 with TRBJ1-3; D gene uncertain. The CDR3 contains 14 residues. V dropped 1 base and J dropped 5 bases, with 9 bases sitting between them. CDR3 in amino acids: CASSLVSARNTIYF. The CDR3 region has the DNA TGTGCCAGCAGTTTAGTTAGCGCAAGAAACACCATATATTTT.

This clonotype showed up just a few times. The CDR3 DNA sequence: TGCGCCAGCAGCTTCGAACTTCGGGACAGGGCCGAGCATGAGCAGTTCTTC. It encodes CASSFELRDRAEHEQFF. V is TRBV5-1 and J is TRBJ2-1; 9 positions match TRBD1. Germline CDR1 SGHRS, CDR2 YFSETQ. This CDR3 comprises 17 residues. V was clipped by 2 bases and J by 8 bases; unmatched bases: 14.

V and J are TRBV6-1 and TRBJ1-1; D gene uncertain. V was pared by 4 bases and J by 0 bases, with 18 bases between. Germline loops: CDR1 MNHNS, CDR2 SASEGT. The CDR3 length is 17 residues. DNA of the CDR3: TGTGCCAGCAGTGGACCCTTAGGTGTCGTAATGAACACTGAAGCTTTCTTT. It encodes CASSGPLGVVMNTEAFF.

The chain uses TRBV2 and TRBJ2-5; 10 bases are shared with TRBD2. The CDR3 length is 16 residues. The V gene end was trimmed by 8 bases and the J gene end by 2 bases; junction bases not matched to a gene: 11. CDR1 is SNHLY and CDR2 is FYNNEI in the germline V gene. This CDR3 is CASPRSGGLFQETQYF. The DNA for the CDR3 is TGTGCCAGCCCACGTAGCGGGGGGCTGTTTCAAGAGACCCAGTACTTC.